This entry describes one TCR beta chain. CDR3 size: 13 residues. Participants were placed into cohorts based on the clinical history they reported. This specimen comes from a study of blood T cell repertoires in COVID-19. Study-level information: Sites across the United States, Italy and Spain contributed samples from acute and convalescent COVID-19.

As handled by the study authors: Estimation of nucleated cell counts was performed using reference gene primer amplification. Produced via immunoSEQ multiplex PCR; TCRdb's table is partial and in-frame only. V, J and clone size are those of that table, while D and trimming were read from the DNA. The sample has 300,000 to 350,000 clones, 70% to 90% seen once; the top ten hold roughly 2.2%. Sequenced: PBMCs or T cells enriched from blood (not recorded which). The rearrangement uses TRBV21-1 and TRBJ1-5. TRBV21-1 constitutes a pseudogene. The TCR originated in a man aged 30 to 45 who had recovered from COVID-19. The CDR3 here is CASSPEGNQPQHF. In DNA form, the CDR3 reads TGTGCCAGCAGCCCCGAGGGTAATCAGCCCCAGCATTTT.